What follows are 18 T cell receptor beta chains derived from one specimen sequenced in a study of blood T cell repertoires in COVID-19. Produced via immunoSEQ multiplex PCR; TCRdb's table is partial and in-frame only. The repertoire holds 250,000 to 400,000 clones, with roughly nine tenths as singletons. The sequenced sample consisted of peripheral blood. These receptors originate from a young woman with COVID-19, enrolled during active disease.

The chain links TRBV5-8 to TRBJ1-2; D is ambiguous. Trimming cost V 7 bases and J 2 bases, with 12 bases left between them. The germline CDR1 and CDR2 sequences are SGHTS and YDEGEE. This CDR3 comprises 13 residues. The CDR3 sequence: CASDPGRNYGYTF. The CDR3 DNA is TGTGCCAGCGATCCCGGGAGGAACTATGGCTACACCTTC.

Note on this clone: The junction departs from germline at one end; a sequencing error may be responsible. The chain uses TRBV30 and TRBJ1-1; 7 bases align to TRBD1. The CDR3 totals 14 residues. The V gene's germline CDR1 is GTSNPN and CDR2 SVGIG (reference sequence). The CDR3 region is CASSRGQRNTEAFF. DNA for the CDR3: TGTGCCTCGAGTCGGGGACAGCGGAACACTGAAGCTTTCTTT.

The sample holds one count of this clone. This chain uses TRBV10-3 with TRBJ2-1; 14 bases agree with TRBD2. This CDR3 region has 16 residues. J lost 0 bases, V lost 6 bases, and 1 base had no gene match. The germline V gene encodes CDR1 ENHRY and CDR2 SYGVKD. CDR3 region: CAIRGTSGSSYNEQFF. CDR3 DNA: TGTGCCATCAGGGGGACTAGCGGGAGCTCCTACAATGAGCAGTTCTTC.

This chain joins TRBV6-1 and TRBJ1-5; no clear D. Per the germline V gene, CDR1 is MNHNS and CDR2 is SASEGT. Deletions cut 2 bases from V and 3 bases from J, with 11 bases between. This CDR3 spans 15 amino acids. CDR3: CASSEQALVNQPQHF. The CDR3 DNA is TGTGCCAGCAGTGAACAGGCGCTCGTCAATCAGCCCCAGCATTTT.

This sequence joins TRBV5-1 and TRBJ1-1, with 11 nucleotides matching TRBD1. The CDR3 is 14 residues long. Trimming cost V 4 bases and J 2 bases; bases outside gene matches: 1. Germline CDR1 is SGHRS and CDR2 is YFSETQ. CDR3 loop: CASSGQGANTEAFF. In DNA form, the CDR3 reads TGCGCCAGCAGCGGACAGGGGGCAAACACTGAAGCTTTCTTT.

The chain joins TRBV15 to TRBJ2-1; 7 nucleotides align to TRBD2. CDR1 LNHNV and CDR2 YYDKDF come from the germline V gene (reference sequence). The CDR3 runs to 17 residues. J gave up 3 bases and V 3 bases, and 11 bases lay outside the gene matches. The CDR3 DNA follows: TGTGCCACCAGCAGTGGGGAAGCGGGAATCCTCTACAATGAGCAGTTCTTC. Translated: CATSSGEAGILYNEQFF.

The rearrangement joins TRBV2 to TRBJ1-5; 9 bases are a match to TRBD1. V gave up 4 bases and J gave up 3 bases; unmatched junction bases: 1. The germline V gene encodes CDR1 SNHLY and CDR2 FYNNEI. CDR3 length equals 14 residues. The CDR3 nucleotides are TGTGCCAGCAGTGGGACAGGGGTCAATCAGCCCCAGCATTTT. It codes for CASSGTGVNQPQHF.

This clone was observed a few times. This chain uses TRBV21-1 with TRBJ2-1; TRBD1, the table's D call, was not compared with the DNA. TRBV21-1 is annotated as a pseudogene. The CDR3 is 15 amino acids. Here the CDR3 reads CASSKGARMDNEQFF. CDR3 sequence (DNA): TGTGCCAGCAGCAAAGGGGCCCGGATGGACAATGAGCAGTTCTTC.

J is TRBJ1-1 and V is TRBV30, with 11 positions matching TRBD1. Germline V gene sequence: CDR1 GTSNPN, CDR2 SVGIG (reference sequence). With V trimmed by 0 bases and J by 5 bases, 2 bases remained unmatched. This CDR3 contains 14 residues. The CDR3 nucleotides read TGTGCCTGGAGTGTAGGGACAGGGGGTACTGAAGCTTTCTTT. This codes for CAWSVGTGGTEAFF.

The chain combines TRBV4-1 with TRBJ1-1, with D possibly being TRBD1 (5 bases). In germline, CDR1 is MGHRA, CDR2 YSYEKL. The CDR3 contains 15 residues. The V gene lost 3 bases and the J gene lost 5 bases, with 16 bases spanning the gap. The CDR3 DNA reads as TGCGCCAGCAGCCAGCGCCAGGGTAGTGGGACTGAAGCTTTCTTT. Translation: CASSQRQGSGTEAFF.

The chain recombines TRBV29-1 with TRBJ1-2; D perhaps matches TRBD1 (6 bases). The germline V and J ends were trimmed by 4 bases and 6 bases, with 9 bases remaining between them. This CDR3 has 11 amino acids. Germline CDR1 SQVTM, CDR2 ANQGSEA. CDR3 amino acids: CSVGGGNGYTF. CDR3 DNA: TGCAGCGTTGGAGGGGGTAATGGCTACACCTTC.

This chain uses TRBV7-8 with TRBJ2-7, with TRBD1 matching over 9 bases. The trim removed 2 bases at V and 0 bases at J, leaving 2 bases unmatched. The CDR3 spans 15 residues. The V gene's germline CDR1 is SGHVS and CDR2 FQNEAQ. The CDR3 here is CASSLRTGDSYEQYF. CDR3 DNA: TGTGCCAGCAGCTTACGGACAGGGGACTCCTACGAGCAGTACTTC.

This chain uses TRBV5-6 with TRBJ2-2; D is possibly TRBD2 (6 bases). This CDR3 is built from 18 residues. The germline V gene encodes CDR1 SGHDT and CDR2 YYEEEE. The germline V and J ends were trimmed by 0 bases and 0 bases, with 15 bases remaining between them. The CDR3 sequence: CASSLDGSGHANTGELFF. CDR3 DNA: TGTGCCAGCAGCTTGGATGGTAGCGGACACGCGAACACCGGGGAGCTGTTTTTT.

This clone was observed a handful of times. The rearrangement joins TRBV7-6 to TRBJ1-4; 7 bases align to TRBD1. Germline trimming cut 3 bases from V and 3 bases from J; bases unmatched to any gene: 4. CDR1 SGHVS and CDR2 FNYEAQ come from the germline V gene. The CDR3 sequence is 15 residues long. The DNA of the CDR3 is TGTGCCAGCAGCTTGGACAGGACGGCTAATGAAAAACTGTTTTTT. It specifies CASSLDRTANEKLFF.

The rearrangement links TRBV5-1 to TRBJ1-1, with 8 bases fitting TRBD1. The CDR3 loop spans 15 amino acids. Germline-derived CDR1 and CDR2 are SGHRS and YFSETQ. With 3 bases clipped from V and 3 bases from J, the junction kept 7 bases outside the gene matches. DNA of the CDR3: TGCGCCAGCAGCTCTGGACAGGGCGGGGACACTGAAGCTTTCTTT. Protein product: CASSSGQGGDTEAFF.

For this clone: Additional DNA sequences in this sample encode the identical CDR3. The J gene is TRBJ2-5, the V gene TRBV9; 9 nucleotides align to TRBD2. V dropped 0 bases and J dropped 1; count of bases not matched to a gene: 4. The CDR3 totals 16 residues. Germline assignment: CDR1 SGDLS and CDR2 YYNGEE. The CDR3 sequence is CASSVGGREGQETQYF. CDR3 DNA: TGTGCCAGCAGCGTAGGTGGGCGGGAGGGCCAAGAGACCCAGTACTTC.

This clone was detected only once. In DNA form, the CDR3 reads TGTGCCATCCTAGCCACAGGGGGCTTTTCTGGAAACACCATATATTTT. This sequence encodes CAILATGGFSGNTIYF. V usage is TRBV10-3 and J usage is TRBJ1-3, with 9 bases fitting TRBD1. J lost 1 base, V lost 8 bases, and 9 bases had no gene match. Germline CDR1 reads ENHRY; CDR2 reads SYGVKD. The CDR3 extends over 16 amino acids.

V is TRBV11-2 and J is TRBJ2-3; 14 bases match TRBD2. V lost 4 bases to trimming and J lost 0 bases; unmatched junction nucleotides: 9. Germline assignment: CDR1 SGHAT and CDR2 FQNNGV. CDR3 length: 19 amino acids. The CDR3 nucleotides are TGTGCCAGCAGCTCAGGACTAGCGGGAGGATTTTCTAGCACAGATACGCAGTATTTT. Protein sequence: CASSSGLAGGFSSTDTQYF.